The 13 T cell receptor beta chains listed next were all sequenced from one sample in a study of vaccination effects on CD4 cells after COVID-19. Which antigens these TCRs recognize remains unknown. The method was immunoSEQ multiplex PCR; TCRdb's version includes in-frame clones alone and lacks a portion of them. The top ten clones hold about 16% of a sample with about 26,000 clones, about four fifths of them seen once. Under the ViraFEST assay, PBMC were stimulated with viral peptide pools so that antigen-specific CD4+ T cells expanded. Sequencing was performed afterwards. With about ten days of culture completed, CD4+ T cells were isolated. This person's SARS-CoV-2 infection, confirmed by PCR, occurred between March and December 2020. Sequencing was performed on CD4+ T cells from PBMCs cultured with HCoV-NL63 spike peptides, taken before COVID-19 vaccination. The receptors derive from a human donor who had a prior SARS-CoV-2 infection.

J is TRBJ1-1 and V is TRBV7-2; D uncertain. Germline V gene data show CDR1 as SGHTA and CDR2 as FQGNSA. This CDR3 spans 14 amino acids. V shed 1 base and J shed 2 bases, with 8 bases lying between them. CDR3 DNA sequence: TGTGCCAGCAGCTTAGGCACCAGAAACACTGAAGCTTTCTTT. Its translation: CASSLGTRNTEAFF.

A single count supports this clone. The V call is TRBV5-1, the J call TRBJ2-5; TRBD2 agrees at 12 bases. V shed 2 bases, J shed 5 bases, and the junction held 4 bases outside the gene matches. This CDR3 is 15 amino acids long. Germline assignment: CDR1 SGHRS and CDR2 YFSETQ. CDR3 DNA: TGCGCCAGCAGCTTACTAGCGGGGGGCCACGAGACCCAGTACTTC. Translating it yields CASSLLAGGHETQYF.

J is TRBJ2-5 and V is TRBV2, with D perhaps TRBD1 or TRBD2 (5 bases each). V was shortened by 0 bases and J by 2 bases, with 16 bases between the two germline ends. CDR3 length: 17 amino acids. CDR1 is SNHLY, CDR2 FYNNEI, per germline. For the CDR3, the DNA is TGTGCCAGCAGTGAAGCAGAGGGGACGATAACGCAAGAGACCCAGTACTTC. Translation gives CASSEAEGTITQETQYF.

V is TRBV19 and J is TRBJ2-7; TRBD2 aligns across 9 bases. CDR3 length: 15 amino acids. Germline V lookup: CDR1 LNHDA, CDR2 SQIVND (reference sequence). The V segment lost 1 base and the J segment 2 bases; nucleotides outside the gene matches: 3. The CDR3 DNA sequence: TGTGCCAGTAGTATAGCGCGCGGGAGGGCCTACGAGCAGTACTTC. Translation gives CASSIARGRAYEQYF.

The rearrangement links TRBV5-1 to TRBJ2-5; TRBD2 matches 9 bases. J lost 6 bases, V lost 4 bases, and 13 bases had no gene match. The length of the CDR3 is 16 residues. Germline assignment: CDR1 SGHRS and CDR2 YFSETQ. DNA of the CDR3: TGCGCCAGCAGCGGGGGGTCTAGCGGGAAAGCCCAGACCCAGTACTTC. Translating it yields CASSGGSSGKAQTQYF. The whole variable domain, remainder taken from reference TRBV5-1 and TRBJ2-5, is KAGVTQTPRYLIKTRGQQVTLSCSPISGHRSVSWYQQTPGQGLQFLFEYFSETQRNKGNFPGRFSGRQFSNSRSEMNVSTLELGDSALYLCASSGGSSGKAQTQYFGPGTRLLVL.

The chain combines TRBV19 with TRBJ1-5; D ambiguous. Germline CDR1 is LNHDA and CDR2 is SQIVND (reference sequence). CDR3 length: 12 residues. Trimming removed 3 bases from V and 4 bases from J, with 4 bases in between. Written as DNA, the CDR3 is TGTGCCAGTAGTATGATGAATCAGCCCCAGCATTTT. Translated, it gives CASSMMNQPQHF.

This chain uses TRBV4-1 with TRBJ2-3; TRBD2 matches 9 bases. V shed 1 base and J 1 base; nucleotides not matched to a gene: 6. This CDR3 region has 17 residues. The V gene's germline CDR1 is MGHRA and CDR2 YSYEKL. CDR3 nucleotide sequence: TGCGCCAGCAGCCAAGGTGGAGCGGGAGGTGGCACAGATACGCAGTATTTT. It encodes CASSQGGAGGGTDTQYF.

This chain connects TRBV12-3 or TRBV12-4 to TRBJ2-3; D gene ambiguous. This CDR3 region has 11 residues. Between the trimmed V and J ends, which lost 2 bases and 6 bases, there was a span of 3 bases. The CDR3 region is CASSLKDTQYF. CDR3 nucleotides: TGTGCCAGCAGTTTAAAGGATACGCAGTATTTT.

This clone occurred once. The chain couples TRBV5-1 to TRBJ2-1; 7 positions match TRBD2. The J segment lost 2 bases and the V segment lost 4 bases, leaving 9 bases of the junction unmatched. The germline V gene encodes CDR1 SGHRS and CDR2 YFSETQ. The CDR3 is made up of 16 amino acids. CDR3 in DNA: TGCGCCAGCAGCGGAGTGGCGGGGGACCCCTACAATGAGCAGTTCTTC. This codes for CASSGVAGDPYNEQFF.

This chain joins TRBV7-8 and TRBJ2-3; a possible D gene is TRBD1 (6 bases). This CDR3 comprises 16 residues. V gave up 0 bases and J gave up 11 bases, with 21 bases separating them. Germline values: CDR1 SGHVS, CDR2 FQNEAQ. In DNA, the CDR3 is TGTGCCAGCAGCTTAGCACCTCCGGGACACCGGGTGGGGCAGTATTTT. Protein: CASSLAPPGHRVGQYF. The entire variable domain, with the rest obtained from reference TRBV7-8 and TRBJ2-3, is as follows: GAGVSQSPRYKVAKRGQDVALRCDPISGHVSLFWYQQALGQGPEFLTYFQNEAQLDKSGLPSDRFFAERPEGSVSTLKIQRTQQEDSAVYLCASSLAPPGHRVGQYFGPGTRLTVL.

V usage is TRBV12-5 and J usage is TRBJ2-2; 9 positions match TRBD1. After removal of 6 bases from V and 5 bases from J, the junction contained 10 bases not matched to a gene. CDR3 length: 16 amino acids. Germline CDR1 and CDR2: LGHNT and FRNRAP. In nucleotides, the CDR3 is TGTGCTAGTGGACGGGGACAGGGAGGTATAACCGGGGAGCTGTTTTTT. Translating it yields CASGRGQGGITGELFF.

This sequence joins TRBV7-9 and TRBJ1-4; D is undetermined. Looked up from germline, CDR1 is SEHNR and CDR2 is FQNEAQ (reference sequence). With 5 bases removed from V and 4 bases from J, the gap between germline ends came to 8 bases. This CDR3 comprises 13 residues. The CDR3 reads CASSADNNEKLFF. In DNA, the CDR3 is TGTGCCAGCAGCGCCGACAATAATGAAAAACTGTTTTTT.

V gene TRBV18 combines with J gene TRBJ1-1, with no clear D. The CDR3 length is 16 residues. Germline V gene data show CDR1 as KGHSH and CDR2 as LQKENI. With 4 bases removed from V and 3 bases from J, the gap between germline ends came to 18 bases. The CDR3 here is CASSLYGGLGYTEAFF. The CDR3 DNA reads TGTGCCAGCTCACTATATGGAGGGCTCGGGTACACTGAAGCTTTCTTT.